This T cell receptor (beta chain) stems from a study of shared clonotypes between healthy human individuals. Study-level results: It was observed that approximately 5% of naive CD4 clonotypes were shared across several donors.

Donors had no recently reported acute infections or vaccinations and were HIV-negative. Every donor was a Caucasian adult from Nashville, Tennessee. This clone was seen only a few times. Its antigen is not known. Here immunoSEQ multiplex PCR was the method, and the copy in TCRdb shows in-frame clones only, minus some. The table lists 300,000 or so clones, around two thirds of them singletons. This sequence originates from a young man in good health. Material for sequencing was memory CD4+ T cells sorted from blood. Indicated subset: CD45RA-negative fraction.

CDR3 coding DNA: TGTGCCAGCACCCTAAATCCCGAAACTGAAGCTTTCTTT. Protein: CASTLNPETEAFF. This chain joins TRBV7-9 and TRBJ1-1; D is uncertain. CDR1 SEHNR and CDR2 FQNEAQ come from the germline V gene (reference sequence). This CDR3 has 13 residues. Trimming took 7 bases from V and 5 from J, leaving 14 bases between them.